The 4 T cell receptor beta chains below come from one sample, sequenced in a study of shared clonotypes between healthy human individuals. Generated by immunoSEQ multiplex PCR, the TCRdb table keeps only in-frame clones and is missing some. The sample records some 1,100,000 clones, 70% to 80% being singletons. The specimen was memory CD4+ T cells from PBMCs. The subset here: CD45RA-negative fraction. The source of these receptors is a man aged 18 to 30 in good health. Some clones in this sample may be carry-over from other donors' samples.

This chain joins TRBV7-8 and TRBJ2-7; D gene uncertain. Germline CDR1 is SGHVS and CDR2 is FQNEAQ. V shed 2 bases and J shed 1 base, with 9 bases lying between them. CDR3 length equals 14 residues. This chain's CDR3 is CASSLYARSYEQYF. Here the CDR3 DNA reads TGTGCCAGCAGCTTATATGCCAGGTCCTACGAGCAGTACTTC. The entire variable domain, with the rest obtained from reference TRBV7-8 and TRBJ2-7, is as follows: GAGVSQSPRYKVAKRGQDVALRCDPISGHVSLFWYQQALGQGPEFLTYFQNEAQLDKSGLPSDRFFAERPEGSVSTLKIQRTQQEDSAVYLCASSLYARSYEQYFGPGTRLTVT.

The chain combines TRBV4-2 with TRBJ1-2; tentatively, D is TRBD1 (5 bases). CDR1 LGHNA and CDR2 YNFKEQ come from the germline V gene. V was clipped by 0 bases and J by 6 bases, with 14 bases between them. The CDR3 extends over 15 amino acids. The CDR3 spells CASSQDISTGDGYTF. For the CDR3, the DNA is TGTGCCAGCAGCCAAGATATCTCAACGGGGGATGGCTACACCTTC.

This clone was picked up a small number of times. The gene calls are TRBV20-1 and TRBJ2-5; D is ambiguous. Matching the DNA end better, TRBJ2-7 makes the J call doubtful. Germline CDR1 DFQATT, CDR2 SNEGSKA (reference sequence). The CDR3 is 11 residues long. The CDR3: CSAFNSYEQYF. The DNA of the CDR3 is TGCAGTGCTTTTAACTCGTACGAGCAGTACTTC.

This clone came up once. Here the CDR3 reads CASTPGGGYTF. In nucleotides, the CDR3 is TGTGCCAGCACCCCCGGAGGTGGCTACACCTTC. The chain employs TRBV7-2 and TRBJ1-2; D unclear. There are 11 residues in the CDR3. V was cut by 7 bases and J by 7 bases, with 10 bases left in between. CDR1 and CDR2 (germline): SGHTA, FQGNSA.